Listed here is a single T cell receptor (beta chain). Its antigen is unidentified. The sample originates from a study of cytotoxic CD8 clonotypes in ibrutinib-treated CLL. Study findings and constraints: Contraction or stability on treatment characterized the public clonotypes, which were uncommon.

Generated by immunoSEQ multiplex PCR, the TCRdb table keeps only in-frame clones and is missing some. The repertoire holds fewer than 150,000 clones, with under 90% as singletons. The CDR3 runs 16 residues. V was trimmed by 6 bases and J by 1 base, leaving 18 bases between them. Germline loops: CDR1 MNHEY, CDR2 SMNVEV (reference sequence). The sample here was PBMCs, taken after 24 months of ibrutinib treatment. The V gene is TRBV27, the J gene TRBJ2-5; the D call may be TRBD1 or TRBD2 (5 bases each). The source is a human donor with chronic lymphocytic leukemia. The CDR3 loop is CASSFLGAGIQETQYF. CDR3 nucleotide sequence: TGTGCCAGCAGCTTCCTCGGGGCAGGGATCCAAGAGACCCAGTACTTC.